A single sample is the source of the 21 T cell receptor beta chains below, sequenced in a study of cytomegalovirus exposure and HLA in healthy donors. It was with 60 Vbeta and 13 Jbeta primers that the PCR ran. Method: immunoSEQ multiplex PCR; TCRdb's copy keeps in-frame clones and lacks some. The sample lists roughly 140,000 clones; almost 80% were seen once. The specimen was PBMCs. The receptors here all came from a woman aged 25 to 39 in good health and CMV-seronegative.

The sample holds one count of this clone. This chain joins TRBV2 and TRBJ2-2, with D possibly matching TRBD2 (6 bases). The length of the CDR3 is 15 residues. V lost 5 bases and J lost 5, with 15 bases in between. Germline values: CDR1 SNHLY, CDR2 FYNNEI. The CDR3 is CASSTGGVGTGELFF. DNA of the CDR3: TGTGCCAGCAGTACCGGCGGGGTTGGAACCGGGGAGCTGTTTTTT.

The chain joins TRBV7-3 to TRBJ2-7, with D hard to call. Germline-derived CDR1 and CDR2 are SGHTA and FQGTGA. Trimming stripped 2 bases from V and 3 bases from J, with 8 bases between. This CDR3 contains 13 residues. The CDR3 reads CASSLGPFYEQYF. Written as DNA, the CDR3 is TGTGCCAGCAGCTTAGGCCCATTCTACGAGCAGTACTTC.

The CDR3 nucleotides are TGCGCCAGCAGCCAGGGTTCGGGGGAAGGCTACACCTTC. This codes for CASSQGSGEGYTF. The chain recombines TRBV4-1 with TRBJ1-2; D might be TRBD1 (5 bases). The CDR3 has 13 amino acids. Trimming stripped 3 bases from V and 8 bases from J, with 13 bases between. The V gene's germline CDR1 is MGHRA and CDR2 YSYEKL.

The V and J genes are TRBV18 and TRBJ1-6; maybe TRBD1 (5 bases). The length of the CDR3 is 15 residues. V gave up 6 bases and J gave up 7 bases, with 16 bases separating them. Germline V CDR1 and CDR2: KGHSH, LQKENI. CDR3 loop: CASSPLETANSPLHF. The CDR3 nucleotides read TGTGCCAGCTCCCCATTAGAGACAGCCAATTCACCCCTCCACTTT.

The V call is TRBV5-8, the J call TRBJ2-2, with unresolved D. V shed 4 bases and J shed 2 bases, with 12 bases lying between them. Germline lookup yields CDR1 SGHTS and CDR2 YDEGEE. The length of the CDR3 is 15 residues. The CDR3 DNA is TGTGCCAGCAGCCGAGGTTCGGCTAACACCGGGGAGCTGTTTTTT. Translated, it gives CASSRGSANTGELFF.

The V gene is TRBV5-6, the J gene TRBJ2-3; 7 bases agree with TRBD1. Germline assignment: CDR1 SGHDT and CDR2 YYEEEE. This CDR3 contains 15 residues. Unmatched junction bases numbered 10, after V lost 2 bases and J lost 7 bases. The CDR3 region has the DNA TGTGCCAGCAGCTTCGAGGGGGCTTACTCTTATACGCAGTATTTT. Protein sequence: CASSFEGAYSYTQYF.

The chain joins TRBV7-2 to TRBJ1-1; D gene ambiguous. CDR1 is SGHTA, CDR2 FQGNSA, per germline. With 1 base removed from V and 0 bases from J, the gap between germline ends came to 6 bases. The CDR3 spans 14 residues. CDR3 DNA: TGTGCCAGCAGCTTAGAACAGATGAACACTGAAGCTTTCTTT. Residues: CASSLEQMNTEAFF.

The gene calls are TRBV5-1 and TRBJ2-5; 7 bases map to TRBD2. Germline values: CDR1 SGHRS, CDR2 YFSETQ. This CDR3 is 15 amino acids long. V shed 3 bases, J shed 5 bases, and the junction held 10 bases outside the gene matches. The CDR3 spells CASSSAGMGGETQYF. The DNA for the CDR3 is TGCGCCAGCAGCTCCGCGGGGATGGGGGGGGAGACCCAGTACTTC.

The rearrangement links TRBV15 to TRBJ2-6; 8 bases fit TRBD2. The CDR3 contains 17 residues. Per germline, CDR1 LNHNV and CDR2 YYDKDF (reference sequence). J was trimmed by 3 bases and V by 0 bases; bases with no gene match: 4. In DNA, the CDR3 is TGTGCCACCAGCAGAGATCCGGGAGGGTTTGGGGCCAACGTCCTGACTTTC. Translation gives CATSRDPGGFGANVLTF.

This clone has just a few counts. The chain couples TRBV6-5 to TRBJ2-7, with TRBD1 matching over 7 bases. The CDR3 consists of 14 residues. Trimming took 2 bases from V and 6 from J; bases not matched to a gene: 7. The germline V gene has CDR1 MNHEY and CDR2 SVGAGI. This CDR3 reads CASSYRVDRAEQYF. As DNA, the CDR3 is TGTGCCAGCAGTTACCGGGTCGACAGGGCCGAGCAGTACTTC.

In this sample, this clone turned up a few times. This sequence joins TRBV30 and TRBJ1-1; possibly TRBD1 for D (6 bases). Per germline, CDR1 GTSNPN and CDR2 SVGIG (reference sequence). The CDR3 loop spans 16 amino acids. The CDR3 here is CARRSGTYLQNTEAFF. DNA for the CDR3: TGTGCACGGAGGTCCGGGACATACCTTCAGAACACTGAAGCTTTCTTT. Full variable domain (outside the CDR3, taken from reference TRBV30 and TRBJ1-1): SQTIHQWPATLVQPVGSPLSLECTVEGTSNPNLYWYRQAAGRGLQLLFYSVGIGQISSEVPQNLSASRPQDRQFILSSKKLLLSDSGFYLCARRSGTYLQNTEAFFGQGTRLTVV.

CDR3 sequence (DNA): TGTGCCAGCAGTAGGACAGGGGGCTGGGTGAGTGTGTATTTT. Amino acids: CASSRTGGWVSVYF. V and J are TRBV27 and TRBJ2-3; 11 bases line up with TRBD1. V lost 5 bases, J lost 14 bases, and 12 bases stayed unmatched. The germline V gene has CDR1 MNHEY and CDR2 SMNVEV (reference sequence). CDR3 length: 14 amino acids.

The chain joins TRBV30 to TRBJ1-2; TRBD1 aligns across 7 bases. The CDR3 spans 13 residues. The junction had 3 bases not matched to a gene; V was cut back by 1 base and J by 4 bases. CDR1 and CDR2 from the germline V gene are GTSNPN and SVGIG (reference sequence). CDR3 sequence: CAWSGQGRYGYTF. CDR3 sequence (DNA): TGTGCCTGGAGTGGACAGGGCCGCTATGGCTACACCTTC.

The chain links TRBV4-2 to TRBJ1-3, with D hard to call. The ends were cut back, 2 bases at V and 1 base at J, with 15 bases in the middle. In germline, CDR1 is LGHNA, CDR2 YNFKEQ. CDR3 size: 17 residues. This CDR3 is CASSQSPVEGSGNTIYF. The CDR3 region has the DNA TGTGCCAGCAGCCAAAGCCCGGTGGAGGGATCTGGAAACACCATATATTTT.

The genes are TRBV29-1 and TRBJ1-4; no reliable D call. Germline V gene lookup returns CDR1 SQVTM and CDR2 ANQGSEA. V was pared by 8 bases and J by 8 bases, with 18 bases between. The CDR3 contains 13 residues. The CDR3 reads CSCSGEAGEKLFF. DNA of the CDR3: TGCAGCTGCTCCGGAGAGGCTGGGGAAAAACTGTTTTTT.

This clone was picked up a small number of times. V is TRBV5-1 and J is TRBJ1-4; no reliable D call. The V gene lost 4 bases and the J gene lost 7 bases, with 11 bases spanning the gap. CDR3 length equals 13 residues. Germline CDR1 SGHRS, CDR2 YFSETQ. Here the CDR3 reads CASSIRLREKLFF. The CDR3 DNA reads TGCGCCAGCAGCATCCGACTTCGTGAAAAACTGTTTTTT.

V and J are TRBV2 and TRBJ2-7; no clear D. The CDR3 extends over 11 amino acids. V shed 6 bases and J shed 4 bases, with 7 bases lying between them. Germline CDR1 reads SNHLY; CDR2 reads FYNNEI. This CDR3 reads CASSELYEQYF. The CDR3 bases are TGTGCCAGCAGCGAATTATACGAGCAGTACTTC.

The chain recombines TRBV4-1 with TRBJ2-1; 7 bases line up with TRBD2. The junction had 1 base not matched to a gene; V was cut back by 5 bases and J by 0 bases. This CDR3 contains 14 residues. Germline values: CDR1 MGHRA, CDR2 YSYEKL. The DNA of the CDR3 is TGCGCCAGCAGCGCGGGGGTCTCCTACAATGAGCAGTTCTTC. It specifies CASSAGVSYNEQFF.

The V call is TRBV6-6, the J call TRBJ1-3, with 8 bases identical to TRBD1. The ends lost 4 bases at V and 4 bases at J; junction bases unmatched: 9. Per germline, CDR1 MNHNY and CDR2 SVGAGI (reference sequence). The CDR3 extends over 16 amino acids. In DNA, the CDR3 is TGTGCCAGCAGTTCCACAGGGGGGATTTGGGGAAACACCATATATTTT. Its protein product is CASSSTGGIWGNTIYF.

This clone has just a few counts. This chain links TRBV15 with TRBJ1-4; 10 bases line up with TRBD1. The CDR3 has 17 amino acids. Germline CDR1 and CDR2: LNHNV and YYDKDF (reference sequence). With V trimmed by 5 bases and J by 8 bases, 14 bases remained unmatched. CDR3 protein: CATSLGDRGLLGEKLFF. CDR3 nucleotides: TGTGCCACCAGCTTAGGGGACAGGGGACTCCTAGGGGAAAAACTGTTTTTT.

This clone was counted between two and nine times. This CDR3 is CASSPDGRWQGSLMNTEAFF. The CDR3 nucleotides read TGCGCCAGCAGCCCCGATGGCAGGTGGCAAGGAAGTCTCATGAACACTGAAGCTTTCTTT. V and J are TRBV5-1 and TRBJ1-1; no definite D call. The CDR3 has 20 residues. Germline loops: CDR1 SGHRS, CDR2 YFSETQ. The V gene lost 4 bases and the J gene lost 0 bases, with 28 bases spanning the gap. Using reference TRBV5-1 and TRBJ1-1 for the parts outside the CDR3, the full variable domain is KAGVTQTPRYLIKTRGQQVTLSCSPISGHRSVSWYQQTPGQGLQFLFEYFSETQRNKGNFPGRFSGRQFSNSRSEMNVSTLELGDSALYLCASSPDGRWQGSLMNTEAFFGQGTRLTVV.